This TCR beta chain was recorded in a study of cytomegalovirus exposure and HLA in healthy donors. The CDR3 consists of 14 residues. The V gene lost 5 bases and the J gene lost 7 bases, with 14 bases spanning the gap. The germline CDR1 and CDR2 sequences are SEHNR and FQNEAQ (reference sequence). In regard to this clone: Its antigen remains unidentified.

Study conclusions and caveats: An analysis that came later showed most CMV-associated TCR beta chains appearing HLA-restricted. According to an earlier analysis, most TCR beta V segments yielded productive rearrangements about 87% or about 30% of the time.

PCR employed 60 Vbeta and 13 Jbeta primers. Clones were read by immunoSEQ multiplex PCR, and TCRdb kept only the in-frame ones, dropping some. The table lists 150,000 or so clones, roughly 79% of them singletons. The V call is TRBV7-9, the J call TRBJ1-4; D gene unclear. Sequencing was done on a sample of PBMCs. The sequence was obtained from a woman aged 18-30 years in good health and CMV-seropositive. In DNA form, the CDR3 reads TGTGCCAGCAGCCACCCCGGACTTGGTGAAAAACTGTTTTTT. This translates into CASSHPGLGEKLFF.